This T cell receptor (beta chain) was profiled in a study of immune characteristics of hereditary and idiopathic chronic pancreatitis. Background on the whole study: The study examined local immune cells and TCRbeta repertoires in the pancreas in hereditary and idiopathic chronic pancreatitis, using control pancreases from organ donors for comparison. TCRbeta sequencing included 5 control pancreases, 7 or 8 pancreases with hereditary chronic pancreatitis and about 6 pancreases with idiopathic chronic pancreatitis. The gDNA-based approach was selected because the approach required minimal in vitro experimental manipulation of T cells infiltrating the pancreas.

Results and caveats for the whole study, not just this receptor: Significantly increased TCRbeta repertoire diversity and reduced clonality were observed in both chronic pancreatitis groups relative to controls. Chronic pancreatitis caused by alcohol use was not included in the study. Because patient tissue could be obtained only at the time of TPIAT, immune findings may have been influenced by differences in disease duration. Hereditary and idiopathic chronic pancreatitis differed in Vbeta-Jbeta gene family usage, including TRBV10, TRBV19, TRBV23 and TRBV5. Numbers of productive TCR rearrangements correlated positively with disease severity scores among approximately 13 chronic pancreatitis patients.

Taken from the germline V gene, the CDR1 and CDR2 loops are SNHLY and FYNNEI. V is pared back by 0 bases and J by 8 bases, with 19 bases lying between the germline termini. The cysteine opens and the phenylalanine closes a CDR3 of 16 amino acids. The sequence is cut down to CDR3 DNA, 48 bases in frame from base 1. As concerns this clone: Its antigen remains unidentified. Qualities for individual bases were not recorded, and no much larger clone is one base off.

The protocol used for the library was the immunoSEQ multiplex PCR assay. The TCRbeta CDR3 region and neighboring sequences were amplified from pancreatic genomic DNA and then sequenced. In the source study's methods: Repertoire diversity was assessed as a mean normalized Shannon-Wiener index, and productive clonality and productive rearrangement counts were also measured. The nonparametric Mann-Whitney U test was used to compare repertoire metrics between controls and chronic pancreatitis. Shared clonotypes were defined as CDR3beta sequences with identical amino acid composition and length across subjects. As stored in TCRdb, this immuneACCESS dataset retains in-frame rearrangements with V and J assigned. A fraction of the clones does not appear; measured against another copy, unresolved V genes explain less than half of the discrepancy, and the remainder lacks a known reason. That table supplies the V and J calls and clone size; D and trimming were determined from the DNA. The sample table lists some 1,500 clones, around four fifths of them with a count of one. Roughly 8.2% of the sample is held by the ten biggest clonotypes.

Patients undergoing total pancreatectomy with islet autotransplantation (TPIAT) were the source of the chronic pancreatitis pancreas tissue. Included chronic pancreatitis patients had no known history of diabetes. For TCRbeta sequencing, genomic DNA was extracted directly from bulk pancreas tissue, without T cell sorting. At two US centers, pancreas tissues from patients and organ donors were collected on a consecutive basis. The rearrangement combines TRBV2 with TRBJ1-2; the D gene is perhaps TRBD1, on 6 matching bases. The sample taken for sequencing was pancreas tissue with hereditary chronic pancreatitis. The sequence was collected from a human donor with chronic pancreatitis. The CDR3 has the sequence CASSEAGTQGLRGYTF. The DNA is as follows: TGTGCCAGCAGTGAAGCTGGGACACAGGGTTTGCGGGGCTACACCTTC. This CDR3, with the reference TRBV2 and TRBJ1-2 proteins standing in past its ends, gives the full variable domain EPEVTQTPSHQVTQMGQEVILRCVPISNHLYFYWYRQILGQKVEFLVSFYNNEISEKSEIFDDQFSVERPDGSNFTLKIRSTKLEDSAMYFCASSEAGTQGLRGYTFGSGTRLTVV.